This TCR beta chain was sequenced during a study of T cells in Graves' hyperthyroidism and ophthalmopathy. Background on the study: At initial diagnosis, before any treatment had begun, peripheral blood was obtained.

Details on this clonotype: The junction and the germline gene differ at one end; a read error may be behind it.

TCR beta CDR3 sequences were amplified from RNA transcripts. Primed by the HTBI set, a first-round RT-PCR was run on the TCR CDR3. TCRdb reprocessed the multiplex PCR reads via MiXCR and lists one record per CDR3 protein. The sample has approximately 610,000 distinct CDR3 sequences, approximately 14% seen once. The CDR3 covers 14 residues. Germline values: CDR1 SGHAT, CDR2 FQNNGV. Specimen: blood. The rearrangement links TRBV11-2 to TRBJ1-2; unclear D gene. This TCR came from a woman between 40 and 50 years old with Graves' ophthalmopathy. The CDR3, as DNA: TGTGCCAGCAGCTTAGGTCAGGTTCACTATGGCTGCACCTTC. Translated: CASSLGQVHYGCTF. Full variable domain (rest looked up from reference TRBV11-2 and TRBJ1-2): EAGVAQSPRYKIIEKRQSVAFWCNPISGHATLYWYQQILGQGPKLLIQFQNNGVVDDSQLPKDRFSAERLKGVDSTLKIQPAKLEDSAVYLCASSLGQVHYGCTFGSGTRLTVV.